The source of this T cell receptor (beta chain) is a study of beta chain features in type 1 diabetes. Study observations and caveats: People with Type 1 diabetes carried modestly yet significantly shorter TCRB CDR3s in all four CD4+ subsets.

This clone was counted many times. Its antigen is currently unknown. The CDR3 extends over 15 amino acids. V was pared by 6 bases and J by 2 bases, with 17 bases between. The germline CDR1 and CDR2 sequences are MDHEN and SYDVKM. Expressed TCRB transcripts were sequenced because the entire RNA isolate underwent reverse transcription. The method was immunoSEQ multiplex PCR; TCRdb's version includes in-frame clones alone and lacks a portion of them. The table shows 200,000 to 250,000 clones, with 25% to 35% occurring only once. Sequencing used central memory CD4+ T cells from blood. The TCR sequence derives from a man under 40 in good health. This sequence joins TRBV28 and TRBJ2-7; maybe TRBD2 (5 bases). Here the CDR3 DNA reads TGTGCCAGCAGCCAACATACTAGTACTCCCTACGAGCAGTACTTC. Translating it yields CASSQHTSTPYEQYF.